This passage covers 24 T cell receptor beta chains from one sample sequenced in a study of shared clonotypes between healthy human individuals (TCRdb year 2020). Receptor amplification or capture employed the immunoSEQ multiplex PCR assay. The table comes from immuneACCESS by way of TCRdb, which keeps in-frame sequences with V and J called. Part of the clones is missing from these tables; in studies checked, under half for an unresolved V gene and the rest for unknown reasons. The sample has some 2,000,000 clones on record, 90% to 97% of them singletons. The ten most abundant clones make up 0.13% of the sample. The sequenced material came from naive CD4+ T cells sorted from blood. The cell subset or site label, read with the paper, signifies: CD45RA+ positively selected. These receptor sequences come from a man younger than 35 in good health.

The V and J genes are TRBV11-2 and TRBJ2-3; the D gene is possibly TRBD2 (6 bases). V was trimmed by 7 bases and J by 3 bases, leaving 8 bases between them. The V gene's germline CDR1 is SGHAT and CDR2 FQNNGV. CDR3 size: 12 residues. The CDR3 sequence: CASTRGTDTQYF. The CDR3 nucleotides read TGTGCCAGCACCCGGGGGACAGATACGCAGTATTTT. The full variable domain, with the rest looked up from reference TRBV11-2 and TRBJ2-3, is EAGVAQSPRYKIIEKRQSVAFWCNPISGHATLYWYQQILGQGPKLLIQFQNNGVVDDSQLPKDRFSAERLKGVDSTLKIQPAKLEDSAVYLCASTRGTDTQYFGPGTRLTVL.

J is TRBJ2-7 and V is TRBV30; the match to TRBD2 covers 8 bases. The trim removed 7 bases at V and 4 bases at J, leaving 9 bases unmatched. The CDR3 is 13 residues long. Germline CDR1 GTSNPN, CDR2 SVGIG (reference sequence). The CDR3 nucleotides read TGTGCCTCCCGGGTCGGGGGGGCGTACGAGCAGTACTTC. It specifies CASRVGGAYEQYF.

The rearrangement uses TRBV29-1 and TRBJ1-1; no definite D call. The CDR3 consists of 10 residues. The germline V gene has CDR1 SQVTM and CDR2 ANQGSEA. V was clipped by 7 bases and J by 6 bases, with 9 bases between them. The CDR3 is CSADFAEAFF. CDR3 DNA: TGCAGCGCAGATTTCGCTGAAGCTTTCTTT.

Comments on this clone: Other DNA sequences of this sample code for an identical CDR3. This chain links TRBV5-1 with TRBJ2-3, with 9 positions matching TRBD1. This CDR3 comprises 14 residues. Trimming at V came to 3 bases and at J to 4 bases, leaving 3 bases not matched to a gene. In germline, CDR1 is SGHRS, CDR2 YFSETQ. This chain's CDR3 is CASSSDRGADTQYF. The CDR3 bases are TGCGCCAGCAGCTCCGACAGGGGGGCAGATACGCAGTATTTT.

The V gene is TRBV6-4, the J gene TRBJ2-2, with TRBD1 matching over 8 bases. Losses at the gene ends were 7 bases for V and 0 bases for J; bases not matched to a gene: 7. Germline V lookup: CDR1 MRHNA, CDR2 SNTAGT. The CDR3 consists of 16 residues. The DNA for the CDR3 is TGTGCCAGCAAAGCCCAACAGGGGGCGAACACCGGGGAGCTGTTTTTT. This gives the protein CASKAQQGANTGELFF.

The genes are TRBV6-1 and TRBJ2-2; D is uncertain. The germline CDR1 and CDR2 sequences are MNHNS and SASEGT. The CDR3 covers 14 residues. Between the trimmed V and J ends, which lost 6 bases and 6 bases, there was a span of 14 bases. This CDR3 is CASSLTVDSGELFF. The CDR3 DNA follows: TGTGCCAGCAGCCTGACGGTAGACTCCGGGGAGCTGTTTTTT.

This clone was recorded only once. V usage is TRBV7-9 and J usage is TRBJ2-1; 11 nucleotides align to TRBD2. V trimming: 5 bases; J trimming: 2 bases; junction bases outside the gene matches: 2. Per the germline V gene, CDR1 is SEHNR and CDR2 is FQNEAQ (reference sequence). The CDR3 totals 15 residues. This chain's CDR3 is CASSPTSGAYNEQFF. In DNA, the CDR3 is TGTGCCAGCAGCCCGACTAGCGGGGCCTACAATGAGCAGTTCTTC.

The chain employs TRBV5-4 and TRBJ1-3; D is ambiguous. Between the trimmed V and J ends, which lost 0 bases and 0 bases, there was a span of 7 bases. This CDR3 region has 15 residues. Germline-derived CDR1 and CDR2 are SGHNT and YYREEE (reference sequence). In nucleotides, the CDR3 is TGTGCCAGCAGCTTGGAGCCGGCCTCTGGAAACACCATATATTTT. Translated, it gives CASSLEPASGNTIYF.

The rearrangement joins TRBV4-2 to TRBJ2-5; D possibly corresponds to TRBD1 (5 bases). V was clipped by 0 bases and J by 5 bases, with 13 bases between them. Germline V gene data show CDR1 as LGHNA and CDR2 as YNFKEQ. This CDR3 is built from 15 residues. CDR3 sequence (DNA): TGTGCCAGCAGCCAAGATTCTGGGGCTCGGGAGACCCAGTACTTC. Translation gives CASSQDSGARETQYF.

This clone was found once. The sample carries other DNA sequences with the same CDR3. The chain uses TRBV6-1 and TRBJ1-5, with TRBD1 matching over 8 bases. This CDR3 is 14 amino acids long. J gave up 2 bases and V 6 bases, and 3 bases lay outside the gene matches. Per germline, CDR1 MNHNS and CDR2 SASEGT. For the CDR3, the DNA is TGTGCCAGCAGCTGGGGACAGGGCAATCAGCCCCAGCATTTT. This sequence encodes CASSWGQGNQPQHF.

J is TRBJ2-7 and V is TRBV5-4, with D possibly being TRBD2 (5 bases). This CDR3 has 14 residues. Trimming cost V 4 bases and J 8 bases, with 19 bases left between them. From germline, CDR1 is SGHNT and CDR2 YYREEE (reference sequence). The CDR3 spells CASSRESLTDQQYF. The CDR3 DNA follows: TGTGCCAGCAGCCGGGAAAGCCTGACGGATCAGCAGTACTTC.

The chain couples TRBV10-2 to TRBJ2-7; 8 bases map to TRBD1. V shed 4 bases, J shed 3 bases, and the junction held 8 bases outside the gene matches. Germline CDR1 reads WSHSY; CDR2 reads SAAADI. CDR3 length equals 15 residues. CDR3 coding DNA: TGCGCCAGCAGTGCTCAGGGGGCGGTTTTCTACGAGCAGTACTTC. Its translation is CASSAQGAVFYEQYF.

V gene TRBV7-9 combines with J gene TRBJ2-6; 7 bases agree with TRBD1. The CDR3 contains 15 residues. CDR1 and CDR2 (germline): SEHNR, FQNEAQ (reference sequence). The V gene end was trimmed by 5 bases and the J gene end by 4 bases; junction bases not matched to a gene: 5. This CDR3 reads CASSLTGVGANVLTF. The CDR3 DNA is TGTGCCAGCAGCCTAACAGGGGTCGGGGCCAACGTCCTGACTTTC.

The V call is TRBV6-7, the J call TRBJ1-3; 8 nucleotides agree with TRBD1. TRBV6-7 is placed among ORFs of uncertain function. The CDR3 length is 18 residues. Unmatched junction bases numbered 19, after V lost 8 bases and J lost 4 bases. The CDR3 DNA reads as TGTGCCAGCGTAACCCGAGCCGAGGGACAGGCGGCAGGAAACACCATATATTTT. Translation: CASVTRAEGQAAGNTIYF.

This chain joins TRBV28 and TRBJ1-3, with D perhaps matching TRBD1 (5 bases). The CDR3 sequence is 13 residues long. Germline V gives CDR1 MDHEN, CDR2 SYDVKM. The V gene lost 5 bases and the J gene lost 11 bases, with 16 bases spanning the gap. The DNA for the CDR3 is TGTGCCAGCAGTGCATTGGGACCGAGAGCCATATATTTT. Residues: CASSALGPRAIYF.

V is TRBV19 and J is TRBJ2-7; D is possibly TRBD2 (5 bases). V was pared by 4 bases and J by 2 bases, with 12 bases between. CDR1 and CDR2 from the germline V gene are LNHDA and SQIVND (reference sequence). CDR3 length equals 14 residues. This chain's CDR3 is CASSRGLAPYEQYF. CDR3 DNA: TGTGCCAGTAGTAGAGGGTTAGCTCCCTACGAGCAGTACTTC.

This chain joins TRBV6-1 and TRBJ2-3; 8 bases line up with TRBD2. Per the germline V gene, CDR1 is MNHNS and CDR2 is SASEGT. Germline trimming cut 4 bases from V and 4 bases from J; bases unmatched to any gene: 10. This CDR3 comprises 16 residues. CDR3 DNA: TGTGCCAGCAGTGGTTCCAAGACTAGCGTCCCAGATACGCAGTATTTT. This codes for CASSGSKTSVPDTQYF.

This chain joins TRBV7-3 and TRBJ2-7; D uncertain. Trimming took off 7 bases at V and 2 bases at J, with 6 bases between the two ends. The germline CDR1 and CDR2 sequences are SGHTA and FQGTGA. The CDR3 extends over 11 amino acids. Here the CDR3 DNA reads TGTGCCAGCACGAGAGCCTACGAGCAGTACTTC. Its translation is CASTRAYEQYF.

V is TRBV7-2 and J is TRBJ2-3; 12 bases line up with TRBD2. This CDR3 region has 15 residues. The germline gives CDR1 SGHTA, CDR2 FQGNSA. Trimming took 5 bases from V and 5 from J; bases not matched to a gene: 5. The CDR3 DNA reads as TGTGCCAGCAGCCGGACTAGCGGGAAGGAAGATACGCAGTATTTT. Amino acids: CASSRTSGKEDTQYF.

This chain joins TRBV5-6 and TRBJ1-1; maybe TRBD1 (6 bases). V was trimmed by 4 bases and J by 0 bases, leaving 16 bases between them. Germline CDR1 SGHDT, CDR2 YYEEEE. This CDR3 is 16 amino acids long. Here the CDR3 DNA reads TGTGCCAGCAGCCAGCGACTGACAGGTCTGAACACTGAAGCTTTCTTT. Encoded protein: CASSQRLTGLNTEAFF.

The chain couples TRBV18 to TRBJ2-3; 7 positions agree with TRBD2. V lost 0 bases to trimming and J lost 0 bases; unmatched junction nucleotides: 0. The CDR3 has 15 amino acids. Germline V gives CDR1 KGHSH, CDR2 LQKENI. CDR3 sequence: CASSPPSGSTDTQYF. DNA of the CDR3: TGTGCCAGCTCACCACCTAGCGGGAGCACAGATACGCAGTATTTT.

This rearrangement joins TRBV7-9 to TRBJ2-3, with 7 bases that match TRBD2. After removal of 0 bases from V and 5 bases from J, the junction contained 8 bases not matched to a gene. Germline CDR1 SEHNR, CDR2 FQNEAQ (reference sequence). The CDR3 has 16 residues. The CDR3 sequence: CASSLAGSGVIDTQYF. In nucleotides, the CDR3 is TGTGCCAGCAGCTTAGCGGGGAGCGGGGTAATAGATACGCAGTATTTT.

The chain joins TRBV7-6 to TRBJ2-3; 11 nucleotides match TRBD2. The germline gives CDR1 SGHVS, CDR2 FNYEAQ. There are 18 residues in the CDR3. V lost 5 bases, J lost 1 base, and 11 bases stayed unmatched. The CDR3 here is CASSTRLTSGAGTDTQYF. CDR3 bases: TGTGCCAGCAGCACCCGACTGACTAGCGGGGCTGGCACAGATACGCAGTATTTT. Full variable domain (rest looked up from reference TRBV7-6 and TRBJ2-3): GAGVSQSPRYKVTKRGQDVALRCDPISGHVSLYWYRQALGQGPEFLTYFNYEAQQDKSGLPNDRFSAERPEGSISTLTIQRTEQRDSAMYRCASSTRLTSGAGTDTQYFGPGTRLTVL.

J is TRBJ1-2 and V is TRBV2, with a possible D match to TRBD1 (6 bases). V was pared by 4 bases and J by 7 bases, with 16 bases between. Per germline, CDR1 SNHLY and CDR2 FYNNEI. The CDR3 sequence is 14 residues long. In DNA form, the CDR3 reads TGTGCCAGCAGTGTCCAGGGGATAATCAGTGGCTACACCTTC. As protein: CASSVQGIISGYTF.